Each of the 9 T cell receptor beta chains below was sequenced from the same sample in a study of blood T cells in healthy people across ages. Then a second PCR, running roughly 6 to 12 cycles, was carried out with a sample-barcoded 5' primer and a J-beta primer mix. TCRdb redid the calling of the 5' RACE reads with MiXCR, one entry per CDR3 protein. Of 800,000 to 950,000 distinct CDR3 sequences listed, 45% to 50% are singletons. Sequencing was done on a sample of blood. Receptor source: a man younger than 40 in good health.

The V call is TRBV29-1, the J call TRBJ2-1; D unclear. The J call may not be correct, given that the DNA end is closer to TRBJ2-7. CDR1 is SQVTM and CDR2 is ANQGSEA in the germline V gene. This CDR3 is 11 amino acids long. CDR3 protein: CSVGSADEQYF. In DNA, the CDR3 is TGCAGCGTTGGGAGTGCGGACGAGCAGTACTTC.

The V gene is TRBV6-5, the J gene TRBJ2-7, with a weak D call TRBD2 (6 bases). The J call is uncertain, as TRBJ2-5 better fits the DNA end. This CDR3 spans 17 amino acids. Germline loops: CDR1 MNHEY, CDR2 SVGAGI. Here the CDR3 DNA reads TGTGCCAGCAGTTACGGGGGGTCGGCGATGGTAAAAGAGACCCAGTACTTC. It specifies CASSYGGSAMVKETQYF.

The chain recombines TRBV20-1 with TRBJ2-5; 12 bases map to TRBD2. The DNA end lines up better with TRBJ2-7; the J call may be wrong. The CDR3 has 18 residues. Germline-derived CDR1 and CDR2 are DFQATT and SNEGSKA (reference sequence). This CDR3 is CSARGKRLAGETPYEQYF. Written as DNA, the CDR3 is TGCAGTGCTAGAGGCAAACGACTAGCGGGGGAAACTCCCTACGAGCAGTACTTC.

The chain combines TRBV4-2 with TRBJ2-3; 10 nucleotides match TRBD1. CDR3 length: 16 amino acids. Germline CDR1 LGHNA, CDR2 YNFKEQ. With V trimmed by 2 bases and J by 6 bases, 8 bases remained unmatched. CDR3 nucleotides: TGTGCCAGCAGCCAACCTCTGGGACAGGGGACGGATACGCAGTATTTT. Amino acids: CASSQPLGQGTDTQYF.

This clonotype was counted only a few times. V gene TRBV5-1 combines with J gene TRBJ2-3, with 8 bases that match TRBD2. CDR3 length: 22 residues. The germline V gene encodes CDR1 SGHRS and CDR2 YFSETQ. The J segment lost 3 bases and the V segment lost 0 bases, leaving 24 bases of the junction unmatched. The CDR3 loop is CASSLEPSSGGAAARITDTQYF. For the CDR3, the DNA is TGCGCCAGCAGCTTGGAGCCCTCCAGCGGGGGAGCGGCGGCAAGAATTACAGATACGCAGTATTTT.

The chain employs TRBV20-1 and TRBJ2-7; tentative D call: TRBD1 (6 bases). Germline-derived CDR1 and CDR2 are DFQATT and SNEGSKA (reference sequence). Trimming left V 3 bases short and J 1 base short, with 13 bases between. This CDR3 has 14 residues. Here the CDR3 DNA reads TGCAGTGCTAGTTCCCCGGACAGATCCTACGAGCAGTACTTC. It specifies CSASSPDRSYEQYF.

This chain connects TRBV28 to TRBJ2-6; D remains ambiguous. This CDR3 has 17 amino acids. V was cut by 6 bases and J by 0 bases, with 15 bases left in between. CDR1 and CDR2 (germline): MDHEN, SYDVKM. In DNA form, the CDR3 reads TGTGCCAGCAGCCTCTTAGGCGGCTACTCTGGGGCCAACGTCCTGACTTTC. This translates into CASSLLGGYSGANVLTF.

At least ten counts were recorded for this clonotype. V and J are TRBV2 and TRBJ2-3; tentative D call: TRBD1 (5 bases). V lost 5 bases and J lost 0, with 12 bases in between. The germline V gene encodes CDR1 SNHLY and CDR2 FYNNEI. CDR3 size: 15 residues. DNA for the CDR3: TGTGCCAGCAGTCGACAGACATTAAGCACAGATACGCAGTATTTT. This sequence encodes CASSRQTLSTDTQYF.

The V and J genes are TRBV5-1 and TRBJ1-2, with no clear D. The CDR3 loop spans 13 amino acids. Germline values: CDR1 SGHRS, CDR2 YFSETQ. V lost 6 bases, J lost 8 bases, and 17 bases lay in between. CDR3 nucleotides: TGCGCCAGCACCACCGGCGGGCTCGACGGCTACACCTTC. Protein: CASTTGGLDGYTF.